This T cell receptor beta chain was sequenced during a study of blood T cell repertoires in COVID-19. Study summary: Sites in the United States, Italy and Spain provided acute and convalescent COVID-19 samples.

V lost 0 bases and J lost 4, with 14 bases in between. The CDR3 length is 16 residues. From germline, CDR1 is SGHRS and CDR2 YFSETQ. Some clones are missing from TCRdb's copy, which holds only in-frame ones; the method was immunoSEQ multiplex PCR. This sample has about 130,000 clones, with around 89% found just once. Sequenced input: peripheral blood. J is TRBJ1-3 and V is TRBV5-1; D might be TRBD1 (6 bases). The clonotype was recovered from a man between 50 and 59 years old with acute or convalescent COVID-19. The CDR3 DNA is TGCGCCAGCAGCTTGGCCGGGGGGGCTTACGGAAACACCATATATTTT. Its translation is CASSLAGGAYGNTIYF.